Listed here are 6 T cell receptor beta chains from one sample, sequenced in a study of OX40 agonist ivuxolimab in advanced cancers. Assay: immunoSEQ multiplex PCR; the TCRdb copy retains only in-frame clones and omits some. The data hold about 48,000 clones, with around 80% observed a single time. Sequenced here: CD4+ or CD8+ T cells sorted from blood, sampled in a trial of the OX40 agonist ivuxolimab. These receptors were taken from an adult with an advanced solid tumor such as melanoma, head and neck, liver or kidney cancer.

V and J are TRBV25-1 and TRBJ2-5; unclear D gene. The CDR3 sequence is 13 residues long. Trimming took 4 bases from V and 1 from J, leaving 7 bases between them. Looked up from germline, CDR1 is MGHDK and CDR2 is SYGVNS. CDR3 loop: CASSVASQETQYF. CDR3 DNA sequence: TGTGCCAGCAGTGTTGCCAGCCAAGAGACCCAGTACTTC.

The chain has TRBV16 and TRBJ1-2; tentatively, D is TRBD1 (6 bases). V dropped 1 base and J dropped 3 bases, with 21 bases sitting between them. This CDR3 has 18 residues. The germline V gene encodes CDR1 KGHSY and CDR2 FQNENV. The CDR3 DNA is TGTGCCAGCAGCCAATATTCTCGGACAGCAACTTCGCACTATGGCTACACCTTC. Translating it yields CASSQYSRTATSHYGYTF.

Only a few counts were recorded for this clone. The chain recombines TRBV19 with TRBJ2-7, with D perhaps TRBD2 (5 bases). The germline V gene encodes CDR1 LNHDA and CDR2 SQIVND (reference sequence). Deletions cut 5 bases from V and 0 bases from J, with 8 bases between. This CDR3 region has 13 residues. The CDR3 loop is CASSLDFSYEQYF. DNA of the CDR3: TGTGCCAGTAGTCTGGACTTCTCCTACGAGCAGTACTTC.

In nucleotides, the CDR3 is TGTGCCAGCAGTTACTCGAACAGGGTCGGCTATGGCTACACCTTC. It is translated as CASSYSNRVGYGYTF. The V gene is TRBV6-5, the J gene TRBJ1-2; weak D call: TRBD1 (6 bases). Trimming pared 0 bases from V and 4 bases from J, leaving 12 bases between. The CDR3 has 15 residues. In germline, CDR1 is MNHEY, CDR2 SVGAGI.

In DNA form, the CDR3 reads TGTGCCAGCAGTGGGGGAACCTATGGCTACACCTTC. It is translated as CASSGGTYGYTF. The J gene is TRBJ1-2, the V gene TRBV6-6; a possible D gene is TRBD1 (5 bases). CDR1 MNHNY and CDR2 SVGAGI come from the germline V gene (reference sequence). There are 12 residues in the CDR3. Trimming took 5 bases from V and 4 from J, leaving 8 bases between them.

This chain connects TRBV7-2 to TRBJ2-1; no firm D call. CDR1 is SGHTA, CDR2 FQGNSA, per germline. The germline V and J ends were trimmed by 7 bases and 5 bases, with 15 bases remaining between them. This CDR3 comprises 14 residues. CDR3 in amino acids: CASTKSGNDNEQFF. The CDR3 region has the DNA TGTGCCAGCACTAAATCGGGTAATGACAATGAGCAGTTCTTC.